This T cell receptor beta chain was recorded in a study of T cells after yellow fever vaccination. CDR1 and CDR2 from the germline V gene are LGHNA and YSLEER. This CDR3 has 16 residues. Trimming removed 3 bases from V and 0 bases from J, with 12 bases in between. In TCRdb, the 5' RACE reads were re-called with MiXCR into one record per CDR3 protein. The repertoire holds under 300,000 distinct CDR3 sequences, with 6.9% as singletons. Specimen: CD4+ T cells sorted from PBMCs, collected 15 days after the yellow fever booster vaccination. The receptor was derived from a man aged 30 to 39 who received the YFV17D yellow fever vaccine. This chain joins TRBV4-3 and TRBJ2-4; possible D gene TRBD2, 5 bases. The CDR3 DNA reads as TGCGCCAGCAGCCAGAGGACTGACCTAGCCAAAAACATTCAGTACTTC. It yields the protein CASSQRTDLAKNIQYF.